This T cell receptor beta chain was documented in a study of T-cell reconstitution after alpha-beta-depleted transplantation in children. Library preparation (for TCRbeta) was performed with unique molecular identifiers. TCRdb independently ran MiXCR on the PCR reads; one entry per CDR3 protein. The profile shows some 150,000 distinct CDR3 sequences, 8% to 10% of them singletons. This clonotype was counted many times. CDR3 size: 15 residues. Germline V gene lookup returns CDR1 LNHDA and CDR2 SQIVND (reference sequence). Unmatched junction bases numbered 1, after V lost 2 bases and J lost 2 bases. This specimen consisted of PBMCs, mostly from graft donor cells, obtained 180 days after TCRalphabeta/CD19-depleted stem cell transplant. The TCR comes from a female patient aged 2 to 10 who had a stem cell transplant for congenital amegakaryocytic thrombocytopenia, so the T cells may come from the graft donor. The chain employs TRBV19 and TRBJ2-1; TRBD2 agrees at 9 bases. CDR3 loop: CASSISSGTYNEQFF. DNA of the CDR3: TGTGCCAGTAGTATATCTAGCGGGACCTACAATGAGCAGTTCTTC.